This T cell receptor (beta chain) is drawn from a study of OX40 agonist ivuxolimab in advanced cancers. Study-level results: In the 0.1 to 3.0 mg/kg range, CD4+ and CD8+ blood T cells had expanded clonally by week 6. Average numbers of expanded clones were greater in CD8+ T cells than in CD4+.

V was cut by 8 bases and J by 7 bases, with 21 bases left in between. The CDR3 is made up of 15 amino acids. Germline V gives CDR1 LNHDA, CDR2 SQIVND (reference sequence). Details on this clone: The target antigen is unknown.

Method: immunoSEQ multiplex PCR; TCRdb's copy keeps in-frame clones and lacks some. The table lists approximately 70,000 clones, 75% to 95% of them singletons. The chain employs TRBV19 and TRBJ2-1; possibly TRBD2 for D (8 bases). Material: CD4+ or CD8+ T cells sorted from blood, obtained in a trial of the OX40 agonist ivuxolimab. The receptor was isolated from an adult with an advanced solid tumor such as melanoma, head and neck, liver or kidney cancer. DNA of the CDR3: TGTGCCAGTTTAGCGGGATCATCCAGGGGGAATGAGCAGTTCTTC. Its protein is CASLAGSSRGNEQFF.